The T cell receptor (beta chain) described here comes from a study of post-analysis software for immune sequencing data. Study-level information: Relapsing-remitting, secondary progressive and progressive-relapsing forms made up the multiple sclerosis disease courses.

Prepared libraries of TCR beta cDNA carried unique molecular identifiers. Via MiXCR, TCRdb re-called the PCR reads, giving one row per CDR3 protein. The sample contains hundreds of thousands of distinct CDR3 sequences, around 27% of which appear only once. The sequencing sample was made of blood. This clonotype was obtained from a girl aged 10 to 17 with multiple sclerosis.

As DNA, the CDR3 is TGTGCCATCAGTGAGTCGGGTCGGGTTAGCAATCAGCCCCAGCATTTT. Translated, it gives CAISESGRVSNQPQHF. This chain links TRBV10-3 with TRBJ1-5; D gene uncertain. The CDR3 has 16 amino acids. The V and J ends lost 0 bases and 0 bases respectively, with 9 bases between them. Germline loops: CDR1 ENHRY, CDR2 SYGVKD.